This paragraph covers one T cell receptor beta chain sequence. This sample was included in a study of control samples from healthy donors and cancer patients. Assay used: immunoSEQ multiplex PCR; TCRdb lists only in-frame clones, some missing. The data show some 140,000 clones, about nine tenths seen once. CDR1 is GTSNPN, CDR2 SVGIG, per germline (reference sequence). The CDR3 extends over 14 amino acids. Trimming at V came to 4 bases and at J to 4 bases, leaving 5 bases not matched to a gene. Source material: PBMCs. The TCR sequence derives from a man aged 50-59 years with head and neck cancer. V usage is TRBV30 and J usage is TRBJ2-1; 9 bases fit TRBD1. The CDR3 spells CAWTPGTGYNEQFF. CDR3 DNA: TGTGCCTGGACCCCCGGGACAGGGTACAATGAGCAGTTCTTC.